Listed below are T cell receptor beta chains from one sample, sequenced in a study of molecular identifiers for immune sequencing clone quantification. TCRdb reprocessed the PCR reads with MiXCR, giving one entry per CDR3 protein. The sample shows about half a million distinct CDR3 sequences, 25% of them seen only once. The material sequenced was naive CD8+ T cells from blood, with Jurkat cell RNA spiked in. Every receptor here comes from a human donor in good health. Some libraries in this study had Jurkat cell RNA spiked in. Each CDR3 is given with its conserved first and last residue. D genes are given only for firm matches. Only part of the rows carry a size: once, few, many, or a class if the clone is expanded.

d_call: NA
j_call: TRBJ2-3
cdr3_length: 14
v_call: TRBV7-6
clone_size: many
cdr3_nt: TGTGCCAGCAGTTCGACAGGCCGCACAGATACGCAGTATTTT
cdr3_aa: CASSSTGRTDTQYF

d_call: NA
j_call: TRBJ2-3
cdr3_length: 12
v_call: TRBV4-1
clone_size: NA
cdr3_nt: TGCGCCAGCAGCCCAAACTTAAATACGCAGTATTTT
cdr3_aa: CASSPNLNTQYF

d_call: TRBD1
j_call: TRBJ1-1
cdr3_length: 13
v_call: TRBV24-1
clone_size: few
cdr3_nt: TGTGCCACCGGGACGACAGGGGACACTGAAGCTTTCTTT
cdr3_aa: CATGTTGDTEAFF

d_call: TRBD1
j_call: TRBJ1-5
cdr3_length: 14
v_call: TRBV19
clone_size: many
cdr3_nt: TGTGCCAGTAGAACCGGGACAGGGCGTCAGCCCCAGCATTTT
cdr3_aa: CASRTGTGRQPQHF

d_call: NA
j_call: TRBJ1-3
cdr3_length: 14
v_call: TRBV2
clone_size: NA
cdr3_nt: TGTGCCAGCAGTGTGGCCACCATTGGAAACACCATATATTTT
cdr3_aa: CASSVATIGNTIYF

d_call: NA
j_call: TRBJ2-1
cdr3_length: 14
v_call: TRBV11-3
clone_size: NA
cdr3_nt: TGTGCCAGCAGCCCGAGCGGGTTCTACAATGAGCAGTTCTTC
cdr3_aa: CASSPSGFYNEQFF

d_call: NA
j_call: TRBJ2-7
cdr3_length: 15
v_call: TRBV30
clone_size: NA
cdr3_nt: TGTGCCTGGAGTAAAGACAGTGAAAGCTCCTACGAGCAGTACTTC
cdr3_aa: CAWSKDSESSYEQYF

d_call: TRBD1
j_call: TRBJ2-4
cdr3_length: 15
v_call: TRBV10-3
clone_size: NA
cdr3_nt: TGTGCCATCAGTGAGCTGCAGGGGGCGGAAAACATTCAGTACTTC
cdr3_aa: CAISELQGAENIQYF

d_call: NA
j_call: TRBJ2-5
cdr3_length: 14
v_call: TRBV25-1
clone_size: few
cdr3_nt: TGTGCCAGCAGCCACCGTGTGGACGGGGAGACCCAGTACTTC
cdr3_aa: CASSHRVDGETQYF

d_call: NA
j_call: TRBJ1-5
cdr3_length: 19
v_call: TRBV6-2/TRBV6-3
clone_size: NA
cdr3_nt: TGTGCCAGCAGTTACTCGATTTTGGGAGGGTCGTATAGCAATCAGCCCCAGCATTTT
cdr3_aa: CASSYSILGGSYSNQPQHF

d_call: TRBD2
j_call: TRBJ2-7
cdr3_length: 19
v_call: TRBV28
clone_size: many
cdr3_nt: TGTGCCAGCCGTACCCTGGGGCTAGCGGCGCGACAAGGGTCCTACGAGCAGTACTTC
cdr3_aa: CASRTLGLAARQGSYEQYF

d_call: TRBD1
j_call: TRBJ2-2
cdr3_length: 18
v_call: TRBV6-5
clone_size: few
cdr3_nt: TGTGCCAGCAGCCAGCTTCAACCGGGACAGGGCGCGACCGGGGAGCTGTTTTTT
cdr3_aa: CASSQLQPGQGATGELFF

d_call: TRBD1
j_call: TRBJ2-7
cdr3_length: 13
v_call: TRBV6-2/TRBV6-3
clone_size: NA
cdr3_nt: TGTGCCAGTGGGACAGGGAATTCCTACGAGCAGTACTTC
cdr3_aa: CASGTGNSYEQYF

d_call: NA
j_call: TRBJ2-7
cdr3_length: 15
v_call: TRBV30
clone_size: once
cdr3_nt: TGTGCCTGGAGTGTACATGCAGGGATAGGCTACGAGCAGTACTTC
cdr3_aa: CAWSVHAGIGYEQYF

d_call: NA
j_call: TRBJ2-1
cdr3_length: 14
v_call: TRBV6-2/TRBV6-3
clone_size: NA
cdr3_nt: TGTGCCAGCAATGAAGAAGGGCCATACAATGAGCAGTTCTTC
cdr3_aa: CASNEEGPYNEQFF

d_call: NA
j_call: TRBJ1-1
cdr3_length: 23
v_call: TRBV19
clone_size: few
cdr3_nt: TGTGCCAGTAGTATTACCAGGGTGGGGGATTCCGTAAACACTGGAGCCACGGGCACTGAAGCTTTCTTT
cdr3_aa: CASSITRVGDSVNTGATGTEAFF

d_call: NA
j_call: TRBJ2-7
cdr3_length: 13
v_call: TRBV5-4
clone_size: few
cdr3_nt: TGTGCCAGCAGCTTGGACACTTCCCCCGAGCAGTACTTC
cdr3_aa: CASSLDTSPEQYF

d_call: NA
j_call: TRBJ1-1
cdr3_length: 13
v_call: TRBV24-1
clone_size: many
cdr3_nt: TGTGCCACCAGTGATTCGTGGAACACTGAAGCTTTCTTT
cdr3_aa: CATSDSWNTEAFF

d_call: NA
j_call: TRBJ1-4
cdr3_length: 15
v_call: TRBV6-5
clone_size: many
cdr3_nt: TGTGCCAGCAGTGGAACAGGGTCAACTAATGAAAAACTGTTTTTT
cdr3_aa: CASSGTGSTNEKLFF

d_call: NA
j_call: TRBJ2-7
cdr3_length: 13
v_call: TRBV29-1
clone_size: many
cdr3_nt: TGCAGCGTTGACGAGGGGAACTCCTACGAGCAGTACTTC
cdr3_aa: CSVDEGNSYEQYF

d_call: NA
j_call: TRBJ1-4
cdr3_length: 15
v_call: TRBV7-7
clone_size: few
cdr3_nt: TGTGCCAGCAGCTTAGAGCCCGGGCCCGATGAAAAACTGTTTTTT
cdr3_aa: CASSLEPGPDEKLFF

d_call: TRBD1
j_call: TRBJ2-7
cdr3_length: 13
v_call: TRBV5-1
clone_size: NA
cdr3_nt: TGCGCCAGCAGGGGTCAGGGGGCTGACGAGCAGTACTTC
cdr3_aa: CASRGQGADEQYF

d_call: NA
j_call: TRBJ1-1
cdr3_length: 15
v_call: TRBV6-2/TRBV6-3
clone_size: many
cdr3_nt: TGTGCCAGCAGCCATCGGACAGCGATGAACACTGAAGCTTTCTTT
cdr3_aa: CASSHRTAMNTEAFF

d_call: NA
j_call: TRBJ2-7
cdr3_length: 17
v_call: TRBV20-1
clone_size: many
cdr3_nt: TGCAGTGCTGCCGGTCACTTCGTGTCCCGAGATTCCTACGAGCAGTACTTC
cdr3_aa: CSAAGHFVSRDSYEQYF

d_call: TRBD1
j_call: TRBJ1-5
cdr3_length: 14
v_call: TRBV30
clone_size: NA
cdr3_nt: TGTGCCTGGAACAGGGGGGGTGGGCATCAGCCCCAGCATTTT
cdr3_aa: CAWNRGGGHQPQHF

d_call: TRBD2
j_call: TRBJ2-1
cdr3_length: 16
v_call: TRBV9
clone_size: NA
cdr3_nt: TGTGCCAGCAGCACCCGCCTAGCGGACTCCTGCAATGAGCAGTTCTTC
cdr3_aa: CASSTRLADSCNEQFF

d_call: NA
j_call: TRBJ1-5
cdr3_length: 16
v_call: TRBV12-3/TRBV12-4
clone_size: NA
cdr3_nt: TGTGCCAGCAGTCCCGGGCCAAAGGATAGCAATCAGCCCCAGCATTTT
cdr3_aa: CASSPGPKDSNQPQHF

d_call: NA
j_call: TRBJ2-1
cdr3_length: 14
v_call: TRBV5-1
clone_size: few
cdr3_nt: TGCGCCAGCAGCACCACTGGACTGGACAATGAGCAGTTCTTC
cdr3_aa: CASSTTGLDNEQFF

d_call: TRBD1
j_call: TRBJ1-5
cdr3_length: 14
v_call: TRBV27
clone_size: many
cdr3_nt: TGTGCCAGCAGTCAGACAGGGGGCGGACAGCCCCAGCATTTT
cdr3_aa: CASSQTGGGQPQHF

d_call: TRBD2
j_call: TRBJ2-3
cdr3_length: 17
v_call: TRBV18
clone_size: NA
cdr3_nt: TGTGCCAGCTCACCAGTACTAGCGGCCTCTAGCACAGATACGCAGTATTTT
cdr3_aa: CASSPVLAASSTDTQYF

d_call: TRBD2
j_call: TRBJ2-7
cdr3_length: 17
v_call: TRBV4-1
clone_size: NA
cdr3_nt: TGCACCAGCAGCACCCCATTAGGGGCGGGAGCGCCCTACGAGCAGTACTTC
cdr3_aa: CTSSTPLGAGAPYEQYF